These 5 T cell receptor beta chains share one sample of origin, sequenced in a study of Graves' ophthalmopathy and Graves' hyperthyroidism. Amplification of the TCR beta CDR3 regions used RNA transcripts (as template). The first-round RT-PCR employed HTBI primers together with the Qiagen OneStep RT-PCR kit. A multiplex PCR was then performed as the second round. TCRdb fed the multiplex PCR reads into MiXCR, producing one record per CDR3 protein. Altogether approximately 150,000 distinct CDR3 sequences are present, under 45% being singletons, with the ten largest covering 7.5% to 10%. The sequenced material came from peripheral blood. Source of these receptors: a man aged 30 to 45 with Graves' ophthalmopathy.

This clonotype came up a few times. The chain joins TRBV6-1 to TRBJ2-7, with 11 bases lining up with TRBD2. This CDR3 has 17 amino acids. Trimming took 6 bases from V and 2 from J; bases not matched to a gene: 12. CDR1 is MNHNS, CDR2 SASEGT, per germline. The CDR3 protein is CASRPLPGLAETYEQYF. The CDR3 coding sequence is TGTGCCAGCAGGCCCCTTCCGGGACTAGCGGAAACCTACGAGCAGTACTTC.

Notes on this clonotype: The germline gene is not matched at one end of the junction; a read error may be the cause. The gene calls are TRBV12-3 or TRBV12-4 and TRBJ2-7, with 10 nucleotides matching TRBD2. The CDR3 contains 12 residues. CDR3 amino acids: CASSSRTSGDAF. The CDR3 region has the DNA TGTGCCAGCAGTTCCAGGACTAGCGGAGACGCCTTC.

The chain uses TRBV10-3 and TRBJ2-7, with TRBD1 identical over 7 bases. The CDR3 sequence is 16 residues long. Germline V gene data show CDR1 as ENHRY and CDR2 as SYGVKD. After removal of 8 bases from V and 2 bases from J, the junction contained 15 bases not matched to a gene. CDR3 sequence reads: CAIRTKGKGATYEQYF. CDR3 coding DNA: TGTGCCATCCGTACCAAGGGAAAGGGGGCCACCTACGAGCAGTACTTC.

The J gene is TRBJ1-1, the V gene TRBV6-1; D remains ambiguous. V lost 8 bases and J lost 1, with 14 bases in between. This CDR3 contains 14 residues. Per germline, CDR1 MNHNS and CDR2 SASEGT. This chain's CDR3 is CASASGLENTEAFF. CDR3 sequence (DNA): TGTGCCAGCGCGTCGGGTCTCGAGAACACTGAAGCTTTCTTT.

This clonotype was recorded many times. The chain uses TRBV24-1 and TRBJ2-2; 9 bases agree with TRBD1. The CDR3 loop spans 16 amino acids. With V trimmed by 4 bases and J by 4 bases, 6 bases remained unmatched. The germline V gene encodes CDR1 KGHDR and CDR2 SFDVKD. The CDR3 region is CATSDPQGASTGELFF. The CDR3 DNA sequence: TGTGCCACCAGTGACCCACAGGGGGCGAGCACCGGGGAGCTGTTTTTT.